The 30 T cell receptor beta chains reported below all come from one sample, sequenced in a study of TIL therapy for anti-PD-1-resistant metastatic lung cancer. Sequencing used immunoSEQ v3. The method was immunoSEQ multiplex PCR; TCRdb's version includes in-frame clones alone and lacks a portion of them. The repertoire holds fewer than 60,000 clones, with about 86% as singletons. Time point denoted: pre-treatment sample, taken before nivolumab and TIL therapy. This material consisted of blood, taken at baseline. The receptors stem from a person aged 25 to 85 with non-small cell lung cancer.

The chain uses TRBV9 and TRBJ2-7; D tentatively fits TRBD1 or TRBD2 (6 bases each). The CDR3 contains 15 residues. CDR1 SGDLS and CDR2 YYNGEE come from the germline V gene. V lost 4 bases to trimming and J lost 0 bases, with 14 bases between them. CDR3 in DNA: TGTGCCAGCAGCCCCCAAGGGGGGCACTCCTACGAGCAGTACTTC. As protein: CASSPQGGHSYEQYF.

A word on this clone: Sequence at one end of the junction differs from germline and may be a read error. This sequence joins TRBV18 and TRBJ1-3, with D possibly matching TRBD1 (5 bases). Germline V CDR1 and CDR2: KGHSH, LQKENI. CDR3 length equals 16 residues. CDR3 protein: CASSAPGLDSGNTIYF. In nucleotides, the CDR3 is TGTGCCAGCTCAGCACCGGGACTCGACTCTGGAAACACCATATATTTT.

This chain uses TRBV5-1 with TRBJ2-6, with a tentative D call TRBD1 (6 bases). Per germline, CDR1 SGHRS and CDR2 YFSETQ. V was shortened by 2 bases and J by 4 bases, with 13 bases between the two germline ends. CDR3 length equals 16 residues. The CDR3 reads CASSFDPGAGANVLTF. In DNA, the CDR3 is TGCGCCAGCAGCTTCGACCCAGGGGCAGGGGCCAACGTCCTGACTTTC. The full variable domain, its missing parts supplied by reference TRBV5-1 and TRBJ2-6, is KAGVTQTPRYLIKTRGQQVTLSCSPISGHRSVSWYQQTPGQGLQFLFEYFSETQRNKGNFPGRFSGRQFSNSRSEMNVSTLELGDSALYLCASSFDPGAGANVLTFGAGSRLTVL.

This clone has more than one count but fewer than ten. This chain uses TRBV28 with TRBJ1-5; D is perhaps TRBD1 (6 bases). The CDR3 has 15 residues. Trimming left V 6 bases short and J 0 bases short, with 12 bases between. The germline V gene encodes CDR1 MDHEN and CDR2 SYDVKM. The CDR3 reads CASSARQASNQPQHF. The CDR3 DNA sequence: TGTGCCAGCAGCGCTAGACAGGCTAGCAATCAGCCCCAGCATTTT.

The rearrangement uses TRBV7-2 and TRBJ2-2; D might be TRBD1 (5 bases). V gave up 2 bases and J gave up 0 bases, with 13 bases separating them. Germline CDR1 is SGHTA and CDR2 is FQGNSA. The CDR3 spans 17 residues. The chain's CDR3 is CASSLSPRVSNTGELFF. CDR3 nucleotides: TGTGCCAGCAGCTTATCTCCCAGGGTCTCGAACACCGGGGAGCTGTTTTTT.

This chain links TRBV10-2 with TRBJ2-2; D is unclear. The V gene lost 7 bases and the J gene lost 6 bases, with 15 bases spanning the gap. The CDR3 length is 14 residues. CDR1 WSHSY and CDR2 SAAADI come from the germline V gene. The CDR3 nucleotides are TGCGCCAGCAACCGGGCCCAAGGCTCCGGGGAGCTGTTTTTT. This translates into CASNRAQGSGELFF.

CDR3 protein: CASSRIGRWTEAFF. The CDR3 nucleotides are TGTGCCAGCAGTAGAATTGGGAGGTGGACTGAAGCTTTCTTT. The chain recombines TRBV6-2 or TRBV6-3 with TRBJ1-1, with no clear D. Germline V gives CDR1 MNHEY, CDR2 SVGEGT. V shed 5 bases and J shed 5 bases, with 15 bases lying between them. This CDR3 comprises 14 residues.

The chain combines TRBV5-6 with TRBJ1-3, with a tentative D call TRBD1 (5 bases). The V end was cut by 1 base, the J end by 0 bases, with 11 bases between. The CDR3 is 16 residues long. The germline CDR1 and CDR2 sequences are SGHDT and YYEEEE. CDR3 protein: CASSLRGESSGNTIYF. Here the CDR3 DNA reads TGTGCCAGCAGCTTGAGGGGCGAAAGCTCTGGAAACACCATATATTTT.

The chain employs TRBV7-9 and TRBJ2-5; 7 positions match TRBD2. The CDR3 spans 14 residues. Looked up from germline, CDR1 is SEHNR and CDR2 is FQNEAQ (reference sequence). J was trimmed by 5 bases and V by 5 bases; bases with no gene match: 8. As DNA, the CDR3 is TGTGCCAGCAGCCTGGTAGCGGGCGGCGAGACCCAGTACTTC. Encoded protein: CASSLVAGGETQYF.

The chain carries TRBV30 and TRBJ1-6; weak D call: TRBD1 (5 bases). V lost 1 base, J lost 2 bases, and 15 bases lay in between. This CDR3 is built from 17 residues. Germline loops: CDR1 GTSNPN, CDR2 SVGIG (reference sequence). CDR3 region: CAWSGSGRVAYNSPLHF. The CDR3 coding sequence is TGTGCCTGGAGTGGCTCTGGCAGGGTCGCCTATAATTCACCCCTCCACTTT.

The chain uses TRBV18 and TRBJ1-6, with 9 bases identical to TRBD1. J lost 7 bases, V lost 1 base, and 2 bases had no gene match. CDR1 is KGHSH, CDR2 LQKENI, per germline. The CDR3 runs to 15 residues. CDR3 coding DNA: TGTGCCAGCTCACCACGGGACAGGGAAAATTCACCCCTCCACTTT. Translated: CASSPRDRENSPLHF.

The V call is TRBV6-6, the J call TRBJ2-7; TRBD1 matches at 9 bases. The CDR3 covers 15 residues. Germline CDR1 MNHNY, CDR2 SVGAGI (reference sequence). V shed 1 base and J 6 bases; nucleotides not matched to a gene: 7. As DNA, the CDR3 is TGTGCCAGCAGTTACTGGTCCGGGACAGGGATCGAGCAGTACTTC. This sequence encodes CASSYWSGTGIEQYF.

This chain's CDR3 is CASSLYISGGAGEQYF. DNA of the CDR3: TGTGCCAGCAGCCTATATATTAGCGGGGGGGCCGGGGAGCAGTACTTC. The V gene is TRBV28, the J gene TRBJ2-7; 11 positions agree with TRBD2. Germline-derived CDR1 and CDR2 are MDHEN and SYDVKM. The CDR3 is 16 residues long. V trimming: 6 bases; J trimming: 7 bases; junction bases outside the gene matches: 14.

V usage is TRBV7-2 and J usage is TRBJ2-1, with TRBD2 matching over 8 bases. V trimming: 4 bases; J trimming: 7 bases; junction bases outside the gene matches: 12. This CDR3 is 16 amino acids long. The germline V gene has CDR1 SGHTA and CDR2 FQGNSA. The CDR3 bases are TGTGCCAGCAGCTCACCGCTAAGCGGGAGTAAGAATGAGCAGTTCTTC. As protein: CASSSPLSGSKNEQFF.

The chain employs TRBV19 and TRBJ2-7; the D gene is possibly TRBD1 (6 bases). Germline-derived CDR1 and CDR2 are LNHDA and SQIVND (reference sequence). V was clipped by 5 bases and J by 0 bases, with 11 bases between them. The CDR3 has 14 amino acids. Here the CDR3 DNA reads TGTGCCAGTAGTTTGACAGGTTTCTCCTACGAGCAGTACTTC. Protein product: CASSLTGFSYEQYF.

This chain connects TRBV6-5 to TRBJ2-1, with TRBD2 identical over 10 bases. Germline lookup yields CDR1 MNHEY and CDR2 SVGAGI. V shed 6 bases, J shed 7 bases, and the junction held 9 bases outside the gene matches. CDR3 size: 15 residues. In nucleotides, the CDR3 is TGTGCCAGCAGCCCCAGCGGGGGGGCCGGTAATGAGCAGTTCTTC. Encoded protein: CASSPSGGAGNEQFF.

The chain carries TRBV7-2 and TRBJ1-4, with a weak D call TRBD1 (5 bases). The CDR3 totals 14 residues. V lost 5 bases, J lost 5 bases, and 12 bases lay in between. From germline, CDR1 is SGHTA and CDR2 FQGNSA. The CDR3 nucleotides are TGTGCCAGCAGCCGCCGGGACGGGAATGAAAAACTGTTTTTT. Amino acids: CASSRRDGNEKLFF.

This chain links TRBV27 with TRBJ1-2; no clear D gene. The germline V gene encodes CDR1 MNHEY and CDR2 SMNVEV (reference sequence). The CDR3 is 13 amino acids. Trimming took 5 bases from V and 6 from J, leaving 13 bases between them. CDR3 coding DNA: TGTGCCAGCAGTCTCTCCAGGTCCCATGGCTACACCTTC. It specifies CASSLSRSHGYTF.

The chain is built from TRBV6-5 and TRBJ1-1; no firm D call. Trimming shortened V by 5 bases and J by 4 bases, and 11 bases separated the two germline ends. The CDR3 has 13 amino acids. From germline, CDR1 is MNHEY and CDR2 SVGAGI. CDR3 sequence (DNA): TGTGCCAGCAGTCCCCCTTTGGGCACTGAAGCTTTCTTT. This sequence encodes CASSPPLGTEAFF.

The V and J genes are TRBV11-1 and TRBJ2-2, with D possibly being TRBD1 (6 bases). The CDR3 sequence is 15 residues long. Germline V gene data show CDR1 as SGHAT and CDR2 as FQDESV (reference sequence). V was pared by 5 bases and J by 4 bases, with 14 bases between. The CDR3 spells CASSPEGVRTGELFF. CDR3 in DNA: TGTGCCAGCAGCCCCGAGGGGGTTCGCACCGGGGAGCTGTTTTTT.

This clone was observed a single time. The chain recombines TRBV7-2 with TRBJ1-6, with D uncertain. With 5 bases removed from V and 7 bases from J, the gap between germline ends came to 6 bases. CDR1 is SGHTA and CDR2 is FQGNSA in the germline V gene. The CDR3 consists of 12 residues. The CDR3 is CASSPVNSPLHF. The CDR3 bases are TGTGCCAGCAGCCCGGTCAATTCACCCCTCCACTTT. The full variable domain, with the rest looked up from reference TRBV7-2 and TRBJ1-6, is GAGVSQSPSNKVTEKGKDVELRCDPISGHTALYWYRQSLGQGLEFLIYFQGNSAPDKSGLPSDRFSAERTGGSVSTLTIQRTQQEDSAVYLCASSPVNSPLHFGNGTRLTVT.

The rearrangement uses TRBV6-4 and TRBJ2-2; 10 nucleotides match TRBD1. CDR3 length: 16 amino acids. The germline V gene encodes CDR1 MRHNA and CDR2 SNTAGT. Losses at the gene ends were 0 bases for V and 5 bases for J; bases not matched to a gene: 3. CDR3 sequence reads: CASSDSRDRGTGELFF. CDR3 in DNA: TGTGCCAGCAGTGACTCGAGGGACAGGGGTACCGGGGAGCTGTTTTTT.

V is TRBV28 and J is TRBJ1-6, with TRBD1 matching 10 bases. Trimming removed 3 bases from V and 10 bases from J; junction bases left unmatched: 6. Germline CDR1 MDHEN, CDR2 SYDVKM. The length of the CDR3 is 15 residues. CDR3 DNA: TGTGCCAGCAGTTTGACCGGACAGGGGGGCTCACCCCTCCACTTT. The encoded protein is CASSLTGQGGSPLHF.

The gene calls are TRBV14 and TRBJ2-7, with D possibly being TRBD1 or TRBD2 (5 bases each). The germline V and J ends were trimmed by 4 bases and 3 bases, with 13 bases remaining between them. The CDR3 has 14 amino acids. Germline V gene lookup returns CDR1 SGHDN and CDR2 FVKESK. CDR3 coding DNA: TGTGCCAGCAGCCCGCAGGGAGTTCTCTACGAGCAGTACTTC. It yields the protein CASSPQGVLYEQYF.

This chain links TRBV24-1 with TRBJ1-2; TRBD1 might be the D (6 bases). The CDR3 contains 14 residues. V shed 4 bases and J shed 3 bases, with 11 bases lying between them. The germline V gene encodes CDR1 KGHDR and CDR2 SFDVKD. In nucleotides, the CDR3 is TGTGCCACCAGTGACCCGGACAGCTACTATGGCTACACCTTC. It yields the protein CATSDPDSYYGYTF.

V is TRBV24-1 and J is TRBJ1-5, with D tentatively TRBD1 (6 bases). The V gene's germline CDR1 is KGHDR and CDR2 SFDVKD. The CDR3 extends over 14 amino acids. Trimming left V 7 bases short and J 0 bases short, with 9 bases between. In nucleotides, the CDR3 is TGTGCCACCAGGGGCAGGGGTAGCAATCAGCCCCAGCATTTT. Translating it yields CATRGRGSNQPQHF.

The V call is TRBV28, the J call TRBJ2-4; possible D gene TRBD2, 6 bases. V gave up 6 bases and J gave up 0 bases, with 9 bases separating them. Germline V gene sequence: CDR1 MDHEN, CDR2 SYDVKM. The CDR3 length is 14 residues. CDR3 nucleotide sequence: TGTGCCAGCAGGCGGGACTTAGCCAAAAACATTCAGTACTTC. This sequence encodes CASRRDLAKNIQYF. Drawing the rest from reference TRBV28 and TRBJ2-4, the complete variable domain is DVKVTQSSRYLVKRTGEKVFLECVQDMDHENMFWYRQDPGLGLRLIYFSYDVKMKEKGDIPEGYSVSREKKERFSLILESASTNQTSMYLCASRRDLAKNIQYFGAGTRLSVL.

The chain links TRBV4-3 to TRBJ2-1; no clear D gene. The CDR3 has 15 residues. Trimming removed 1 base from V and 1 base from J, with 8 bases in between. CDR1 is LGHNA and CDR2 is YSLEER in the germline V gene. In DNA form, the CDR3 reads TGCGCCAGCAGCCAAGTCCGTACGTCCTACAATGAGCAGTTCTTC. Translated, it gives CASSQVRTSYNEQFF.

Here the CDR3 DNA reads TGTGCCAGCAGCTTATTGGCCCTAGAGAGGAACACCGGGGAGCTGTTTTTT. Translated, it gives CASSLLALERNTGELFF. The rearrangement uses TRBV7-8 and TRBJ2-2; D not resolved. V shed 2 bases and J shed 1 base, with 14 bases lying between them. The CDR3 has 17 amino acids. Germline loops: CDR1 SGHVS, CDR2 FQNEAQ.

The V call is TRBV24-1, the J call TRBJ2-5; D gene uncertain. In germline, CDR1 is KGHDR, CDR2 SFDVKD. This CDR3 is built from 14 residues. Trimming took off 2 bases at V and 2 bases at J, with 8 bases between the two ends. The chain's CDR3 is CATSDSTVQETQYF. CDR3 bases: TGTGCCACCAGTGATTCGACTGTACAAGAGACCCAGTACTTC.